One and the same sample provided the 10 T cell receptor beta chains below, sequenced in a study of cytomegalovirus exposure and HLA in healthy donors (dated by TCRdb to 2017 to 2019). The library was generated by the immunoSEQ multiplex PCR assay. For the multiplex PCR, a mixture combining 60 forward primers for TCR Vbeta segments and 13 reverse primers for TCR Jbeta segments was used. TCRdb obtained this table from immuneACCESS and retained in-frame rearrangements with V and J assigned. These tables miss some clones; where compared with another copy, unresolved V genes account for less than half of the shortfall, and the remainder is unexplained. The sample profile shows 79,000 or so clones; roughly three quarters of them were found once. Around 21% of the sample rests with the top ten. Sequencing input: PBMCs. These receptors originate from a woman aged 40-49 years in good health and CMV-seropositive.

The chain employs TRBV7-8 and TRBJ1-3; D is ambiguous. Germline V lookup: CDR1 SGHVS, CDR2 FQNEAQ. V dropped 2 bases and J dropped 9 bases, with 14 bases sitting between them. This CDR3 is 14 amino acids long. CDR3 loop: CASSLSPAESTIYF. In DNA form, the CDR3 reads TGTGCCAGCAGCTTATCGCCGGCGGAGAGCACCATATATTTT.

The V gene is TRBV29-1, the J gene TRBJ1-1; 11 bases align to TRBD1. V lost 7 bases and J lost 10; bases outside the gene matches: 5. Per germline, CDR1 SQVTM and CDR2 ANQGSEA. The CDR3 is 11 amino acids. CDR3 sequence reads: CSAGQGDVAFF. Written as DNA, the CDR3 is TGCAGCGCGGGACAGGGGGATGTAGCTTTCTTT.

This clone was picked up one time. The rearrangement uses TRBV28 and TRBJ2-5; 9 positions match TRBD1. CDR1 and CDR2 (germline): MDHEN, SYDVKM. J was trimmed by 5 bases and V by 8 bases; bases with no gene match: 9. This CDR3 is 14 amino acids long. The CDR3 coding sequence is TGTGCCAGCTCCTCGACAGGGGGTGACGAGACCCAGTACTTC. Translation: CASSSTGGDETQYF.

In this sample, this clone turned up a few times. The J gene is TRBJ2-7, the V gene TRBV7-6, with a weak D call TRBD2 (5 bases). This CDR3 is 14 amino acids long. Germline V gene data show CDR1 as SGHVS and CDR2 as FNYEAQ. Trimming cost V 5 bases and J 2 bases, with 13 bases left between them. CDR3 protein: CASSRLAGTYEQYF. For the CDR3, the DNA is TGTGCCAGCAGCCGCCTAGCTGGCACCTACGAGCAGTACTTC.

The chain recombines TRBV7-9 with TRBJ2-2; 11 bases map to TRBD2. In germline, CDR1 is SEHNR, CDR2 FQNEAQ (reference sequence). V lost 3 bases to trimming and J lost 4 bases; unmatched junction nucleotides: 4. There are 16 residues in the CDR3. The CDR3 coding sequence is TGTGCCAGCAGCTTGGCGGGACTAGCGGTCACCGGGGAGCTGTTTTTT. It is translated as CASSLAGLAVTGELFF.

This sequence joins TRBV5-1 and TRBJ2-3; tentative D call: TRBD2 (6 bases). The germline V gene encodes CDR1 SGHRS and CDR2 YFSETQ. There are 16 residues in the CDR3. V lost 0 bases and J 2 bases, leaving 13 bases between the germline ends. CDR3 region: CASSLGPGLSTDTQYF. The CDR3 DNA reads TGCGCCAGCAGCTTGGGCCCGGGACTGTCCACAGATACGCAGTATTTT.

This clone was counted only a few times. The chain combines TRBV27 with TRBJ2-3, with 10 bases fitting TRBD1. The V segment lost 5 bases and the J segment 3 bases; nucleotides outside the gene matches: 5. Germline CDR1 and CDR2: MNHEY and SMNVEV (reference sequence). The CDR3 extends over 15 amino acids. The CDR3 DNA follows: TGTGCCAGCAGTCTAGGACAGGGGGTGACAGATACGCAGTATTTT. Residues: CASSLGQGVTDTQYF.

The rearrangement uses TRBV19 and TRBJ1-1, with D maybe TRBD1 (5 bases). In germline, CDR1 is LNHDA, CDR2 SQIVND (reference sequence). Between the trimmed V and J ends, which lost 4 bases and 1 base, there was a span of 16 bases. The CDR3 consists of 16 residues. The DNA for the CDR3 is TGTGCCAGTAGTACTCGGAGGAGGGGTGAGAACACTGAAGCTTTCTTT. Translating gives CASSTRRRGENTEAFF.

The chain uses TRBV2 and TRBJ1-2, with 8 bases fitting TRBD1. With 8 bases clipped from V and 0 bases from J, the junction kept 11 bases outside the gene matches. CDR3 length: 16 residues. From germline, CDR1 is SNHLY and CDR2 FYNNEI. The chain's CDR3 is CASFSLRQGTNYGYTF. CDR3 DNA sequence: TGTGCCAGCTTCTCACTGAGACAGGGGACTAACTATGGCTACACCTTC.

The chain joins TRBV29-1 to TRBJ1-1; D may be TRBD1 (5 bases). With 4 bases removed from V and 0 bases from J, the gap between germline ends came to 21 bases. The CDR3 is 17 residues long. Germline V gene lookup returns CDR1 SQVTM and CDR2 ANQGSEA. The DNA of the CDR3 is TGCAGCGTTGTTTCCCTATGGCAGGGCTCACTGAACACTGAAGCTTTCTTT. Protein: CSVVSLWQGSLNTEAFF.